This paragraph reports one T cell receptor (beta chain). Its binding antigen is unknown. Base qualities are not recorded, but no much larger clone differs from it by a single base. V lost 0 bases and J lost 2 bases, and the count of bases not matched to a germline gene is 3. From the germline V gene, CDR1 is LGHNA and CDR2 is YNFKEQ. Taken from cysteine to phenylalanine, the CDR3 has 15 residues. Only CDR3 DNA remains: 45 bases, in frame from the first base. Using the deep immunoSEQ assay, multiplex PCR amplified TCR CDR3 regions from genomic DNA. For each cell subset, the extracted genomic DNA was distributed evenly across all wells of several immunoSEQ 96-well plates, and each plate served as one replicate. For sorted subsets, roughly 0.2 ug genomic DNA, equal to about 30,000 T cell genomes, was loaded into each replicate PCR. The purified libraries were quantified using a Qubit 3.0 fluorometer, sized with a Bioanalyzer 2100, and then quantified again using the KAPA Library Quantification kit. A separate single-read 150-cycle Illumina NextSeq 550 flow cell was used to sequence each immunoSEQ 96-well plate. In the authors' own workflow: The immunoSEQ output contained only junctional sequences without quality scores, so filtering could not match that applied to full-length reads. To assign V/J genes and CDR3, sequences were annotated using PyIR, a Python wrapper for IgBLAST v1.9, with IMGT germline references. Reads with weak V/J assignments (E-value above 1e-6), missing CDR3, stop codons, out-of-frame junctions, or ambiguous translated residues were removed. V3J clonotypes were defined as sequences sharing the same inferred V gene, J gene, and CDR3 amino acid sequence. To compute the percentage overlap between repertoires, the number of shared unique clonotypes was divided by the size of the smaller repertoire. Three approaches were used to assess repertoire richness: RTK rarefaction, the Chao1 estimator, and Recon v2.1 estimates of unobserved clonotypes. For all TCRbeta clonotypes obtained by the gDNA method from a few donors, generation probabilities were computed with OLGA. TCRdb holds this immuneACCESS table with in-frame rearrangements only. Some clones are missing; in checked studies, unresolved V genes explain under half, and the rest has no known cause. The DNA was the basis for D and trimming; V, J and clone size are from that table. Within this sample are about 2.3 million clones, with more than 80% of them counted one time only. 0.35% to 0.45% of the sample belongs to the ten largest clones.

These data belong to a study of shared clonotypes between healthy human individuals (TCRdb year 2020). With regard to the full study: The cohort included three men and a couple of women between 18 and 49 years of age. To increase sequencing depth and limit assay-specific biases, different laboratories used diverse techniques to prepare libraries and sequence TCR repertoires. Each donor's leukapheresis produced roughly between about 0.85 and 10 billion PBMCs. Blood TCR repertoires of about five healthy adults were deeply sequenced to estimate repertoire size and the extent of clonotype sharing between individuals. For each donor, CD4 naive and CD4 memory were each run on three plates, CD8 naive on two plates, and CD8 memory on one plate. Results the study describes overall, beyond this receptor: Pairwise subsampling indicated that sequencing depth was expected to affect the degree of clonotype sharing among donors. The genetic and exposure-history diversity represented was limited by the small number of donors. Only blood was sampled, and tissue TCR repertoires likely differ from those in blood. When several donors were compared, the shared fraction of clonotypes was about 5% for naive CD4, around 3.5% for naive CD8, about 2.5% for memory CD4, and 0.4% for memory CD8. Estimated clonotype richness was generally larger for naive than for memory subsets. Higher generation probabilities were observed for clonotypes shared by all four sorted-subset donors than for non-shared clonotypes. Rarefaction of sorted-subset datasets indicated incomplete sequencing despite the large sequencing depth.

The donors were healthy, HIV-negative adults who had no recently reported acute infections or vaccinations. Every donor was a Caucasian adult living in Nashville, Tennessee, USA. CD4+ T cells were enriched through magnetic negative selection, after which naive cells were positively selected on CD45RA and the remaining negative fraction served as the memory subset. Blood was obtained by leukapheresis, after which PBMCs were separated by Ficoll-Histopaque density gradient centrifugation and cryopreserved in liquid nitrogen vapor phase. Analytical flow cytometry was used to check the purity and quantity of every magnetically sorted T cell population. Each sorted fraction had its genomic DNA isolated and then quantified by UV absorbance on a Nanodrop 2000c.

The sequence derives from a man in his late teens or twenties in good health. Some clones in this sample may be carry-over from other donors' samples. The sequence is built from TRBV4-2 and TRBJ2-7; 8 nucleotides in the junction match TRBD2. The sequencing sample was made of naive CD4+ T cells from PBMCs. This specimen's cell subset or site label, interpreted: CD45RA+ positively selected. The CDR3 amino acid sequence is: CASSQDFSGTYEQYF. The nucleotide sequence reads TGTGCCAGCAGCCAAGACTTTAGCGGGACCTACGAGCAGTACTTC.